Shown below are 29 T cell receptor beta chains from a single sample sequenced in a study of blood T cells in healthy people across ages (dated by TCRdb to the mid-2010s). The protocol used for the library was 5' RACE. The run used an Illumina HiSeq 2500. A second PCR of about 7 to 12 cycles was run with a J-beta primer mix and a sample-barcoded 5' primer. The raw public reads went through TCRdb reprocessing: fastp at Q25, MiXCR clone calling, in-frame beta chains kept. Every entry covers one CDR3 protein and lists the most common genes and DNA from its rows. For this sample there are roughly 800,000 distinct CDR3 sequences; over 45% appear just once. The ten biggest clones cover roughly 22% of the sample. The sequencing sample was made of blood. The receptors derive from a man aged 25 to 40 in good health.

The chain links TRBV12-3 or TRBV12-4 to TRBJ1-5, with D unresolved. The CDR3 is 12 amino acids. Trimming left V 2 bases short and J 5 bases short, with 4 bases between. CDR3 DNA sequence: TGTGCCAGCAGTTTATCCCATCAGCCCCAGCATTTT. Its protein is CASSLSHQPQHF.

The V call is TRBV7-2, the J call TRBJ2-7; D may be TRBD1 or TRBD2 (5 bases each). The V and J ends lost 0 bases and 3 bases respectively, with 15 bases between them. This CDR3 spans 16 amino acids. From germline, CDR1 is SGHTA and CDR2 FQGNSA. The CDR3 DNA follows: TGTGCCAGCAGCTTAGCGTCTGGGGGTAGTATCTACGAGCAGTACTTC. It encodes CASSLASGGSIYEQYF.

This chain connects TRBV7-2 to TRBJ2-3, with D perhaps matching TRBD2 (5 bases). Trimming pared 5 bases from V and 6 bases from J, leaving 12 bases between. This CDR3 has 13 residues. CDR1 and CDR2 from the germline V gene are SGHTA and FQGNSA. CDR3 sequence (DNA): TGTGCCAGCAGCAGGTCCCCGGGGGATACGCAGTATTTT. Translated, it gives CASSRSPGDTQYF. The full variable domain, completed using reference TRBV7-2 and TRBJ2-3, is GAGVSQSPSNKVTEKGKDVELRCDPISGHTALYWYRQSLGQGLEFLIYFQGNSAPDKSGLPSDRFSAERTGGSVSTLTIQRTQQEDSAVYLCASSRSPGDTQYFGPGTRLTVL.

The table lists this clonotype with a few counts. The chain carries TRBV29-1 and TRBJ2-7; D is unresolved. This CDR3 contains 13 residues. Trimming stripped 4 bases from V and 1 base from J, with 11 bases between. Germline V gene lookup returns CDR1 SQVTM and CDR2 ANQGSEA. CDR3 nucleotides: TGCAGCGTTGTAGAGACGAATTCCTACGAGCAGTACTTC. Translating gives CSVVETNSYEQYF.

This clonotype has a handful of counts. J is TRBJ2-7 and V is TRBV6-2 or TRBV6-3; 9 bases align to TRBD2. Germline V gives CDR1 MNHEY, CDR2 SVGEGT. The CDR3 has 14 amino acids. Trimming cost V 2 bases and J 5 bases; bases outside gene matches: 4. Here the CDR3 reads CASSYVAGVHEQYF. As DNA, the CDR3 is TGTGCCAGCAGTTACGTAGCGGGAGTCCACGAGCAGTACTTC.

The genes are TRBV6-5 and TRBJ2-7; TRBD1 matches 7 bases. V trimming: 4 bases; J trimming: 1 base; junction bases outside the gene matches: 10. Germline V gene sequence: CDR1 MNHEY, CDR2 SVGAGI. The CDR3 runs 16 residues. Here the CDR3 reads CASSWAPQGRSYEQYF. In nucleotides, the CDR3 is TGTGCCAGCAGTTGGGCCCCACAGGGGAGATCCTACGAGCAGTACTTC.

The gene calls are TRBV18 and TRBJ1-2; D remains unclear. CDR3 size: 16 residues. Germline CDR1 KGHSH, CDR2 LQKENI. Trimming took 3 bases from V and 2 from J, leaving 16 bases between them. The CDR3 protein is CASSPDLMGGNYGYTF. The CDR3 DNA is TGTGCCAGCTCACCGGATTTGATGGGAGGGAACTATGGCTACACCTTC.

The V call is TRBV20-1, the J call TRBJ2-5, with no clear D. The germline gives CDR1 DFQATT, CDR2 SNEGSKA (reference sequence). The CDR3 has 12 residues. V dropped 4 bases and J dropped 11 bases, with 17 bases sitting between them. The DNA for the CDR3 is TGCAGTGCTAATCGCCGGTTCGTCGCGCAGTACTTC. The encoded protein is CSANRRFVAQYF.

This sequence joins TRBV20-1 and TRBJ2-2; D is unresolved. CDR3 length: 11 residues. With 2 bases removed from V and 4 bases from J, the gap between germline ends came to 2 bases. The germline V gene encodes CDR1 DFQATT and CDR2 SNEGSKA (reference sequence). The CDR3 sequence is CSARSTGELFF. DNA for the CDR3: TGCAGTGCTAGAAGCACCGGGGAGCTGTTTTTT.

This clonotype was found once. The genes are TRBV6-2 or TRBV6-3 and TRBJ2-3; 7 bases agree with TRBD1. The ends lost 8 bases at V and 1 base at J; junction bases unmatched: 3. The germline V gene encodes CDR1 MNHEY and CDR2 SVGEGT. The CDR3 contains 13 residues. DNA of the CDR3: TGTGCCAGCGAGGGGGCTGGCACAGATACGCAGTATTTT. Amino acids: CASEGAGTDTQYF.

V gene TRBV12-3 or TRBV12-4 combines with J gene TRBJ1-1; TRBD1 is a possible D gene (6 bases). V was clipped by 6 bases and J by 5 bases, with 13 bases between them. The CDR3 contains 13 residues. The CDR3 nucleotides read TGTGCCAGCAGGTACTACAGGGATACTGAAGCTTTCTTT. Amino acids: CASRYYRDTEAFF.

The sample holds a few counts of this clonotype. The V and J genes are TRBV7-9 and TRBJ2-7; D is possibly TRBD2 (6 bases). The V and J ends lost 4 bases and 5 bases respectively, with 15 bases between them. Germline values: CDR1 SEHNR, CDR2 FQNEAQ (reference sequence). This CDR3 is 14 amino acids long. The CDR3 is CASSSPGGSDEQYF. CDR3 nucleotide sequence: TGTGCCAGCAGCTCCCCTGGAGGGAGCGACGAGCAGTACTTC.

There are a few counts of this clonotype. The gene calls are TRBV6-2 or TRBV6-3 and TRBJ2-1; 12 bases are shared with TRBD2. CDR3 length equals 16 residues. Per the germline V gene, CDR1 is MNHEY and CDR2 is SVGEGT. V gave up 2 bases and J gave up 6 bases; unmatched junction bases: 5. The CDR3: CASSYPRLAGVNEQFF. The CDR3 nucleotides read TGTGCCAGCAGTTACCCCAGACTAGCGGGAGTCAATGAGCAGTTCTTC.

Note on this clonotype: Relative to the germline gene, one junction end is altered; a read error may explain this. This chain joins TRBV3-1 and TRBJ2-3; no clear D. The germline gives CDR1 LGHDT, CDR2 YNNKEL (reference sequence). This CDR3 has 14 residues. The chain's CDR3 is CASGQTLGRDTQYF. CDR3 coding DNA: TGTGCCAGCGGCCAGACCCTAGGAAGAGATACGCAGTATTTT.

This clonotype was seen a handful of times. The chain carries TRBV7-3 and TRBJ2-7; perhaps TRBD2 as D (5 bases). V shed 3 bases and J shed 6 bases, with 12 bases lying between them. The CDR3 spans 13 residues. Germline V gene data show CDR1 as SGHTA and CDR2 as FQGTGA. CDR3 nucleotides: TGTGCCAGCAGCTTCGATTTTAGCGCCGAGCAGTACTTC. Translating gives CASSFDFSAEQYF.

The chain couples TRBV5-5 to TRBJ2-7, with D possibly being TRBD2 (6 bases). CDR1 is SGHKS and CDR2 is YYEKEE in the germline V gene (reference sequence). Trimming took off 3 bases at V and 2 bases at J, with 18 bases between the two ends. The CDR3 covers 16 residues. CDR3 residues: CASSWGDSGDTYEQYF. The CDR3 DNA sequence: TGTGCCAGCAGCTGGGGTGATAGCGGAGACACCTACGAGCAGTACTTC.

The genes are TRBV10-3 and TRBJ2-3; TRBD1 is a possible D gene (7 bases). Trimming removed 7 bases at V and 4 bases at J, with 21 bases between. The length of the CDR3 is 16 residues. The germline CDR1 and CDR2 sequences are ENHRY and SYGVKD. Here the CDR3 reads CAIKAEGAHIPDTQYF. The CDR3 DNA sequence: TGTGCCATCAAGGCGGAGGGGGCGCACATCCCAGATACGCAGTATTTT.

The gene calls are TRBV7-2 and TRBJ2-7, with TRBD2 matching over 11 bases. The CDR3 sequence is 16 residues long. Trimming took 5 bases from V and 7 from J; bases not matched to a gene: 13. Per germline, CDR1 SGHTA and CDR2 FQGNSA. The CDR3 sequence: CASSPWISGRAREQYF. The CDR3 DNA reads as TGTGCCAGCAGCCCCTGGATTAGCGGGAGGGCGCGTGAGCAGTACTTC.

This clonotype was seen only a few times. The chain uses TRBV20-1 and TRBJ2-7, with 15 positions matching TRBD2. The V gene's germline CDR1 is DFQATT and CDR2 SNEGSKA (reference sequence). The V segment lost 7 bases and the J segment 4 bases; nucleotides outside the gene matches: 14. This CDR3 is 17 amino acids long. CDR3 DNA sequence: TGCAGTGGAGGGGGGACTAGCGGGGGGCCCACCAAGTACGAGCAGTACTTC. Amino acid sequence: CSGGGTSGGPTKYEQYF.

The V and J genes are TRBV21-1 and TRBJ1-1. TRBV21-1 is designated a pseudogene. There are 13 residues in the CDR3. The CDR3 here is CASSKTPASEAFF. For the CDR3, the DNA is TGTGCCAGCAGCAAAACCCCAGCGAGTGAAGCTTTCTTT.

This clonotype is a singleton in its sample. This sequence joins TRBV12-3 or TRBV12-4 and TRBJ1-4; a possible D gene is TRBD1 (6 bases). Between the trimmed V and J ends, which lost 6 bases and 10 bases, there was a span of 18 bases. The CDR3 is 14 residues long. The CDR3 loop is CASSSWTVGGKLFF. DNA of the CDR3: TGTGCCAGCAGCTCTTGGACAGTCGGAGGAAAACTGTTTTTT.

J is TRBJ1-5 and V is TRBV3-1; 9 bases are shared with TRBD1. Germline V gene lookup returns CDR1 LGHDT and CDR2 YNNKEL (reference sequence). The CDR3 extends over 17 amino acids. Germline trimming cut 3 bases from V and 7 bases from J; bases unmatched to any gene: 13. The CDR3 protein is CASSHTTGTGQGQPQHF. CDR3 DNA sequence: TGTGCCAGCAGCCATACTACCGGGACAGGGCAAGGGCAGCCCCAGCATTTT.

The chain links TRBV20-1 to TRBJ2-5; 9 bases align to TRBD2. The DNA end favors TRBJ2-7, so the J call may be wrong. This CDR3 spans 15 amino acids. Germline CDR1 reads DFQATT; CDR2 reads SNEGSKA (reference sequence). CDR3 loop: CSARLGGGGVYEQYF. The CDR3 region has the DNA TGCAGTGCTAGGCTCGGAGGCGGGGGGGTCTACGAGCAGTACTTC.

Only a few counts were recorded for this clonotype. The genes are TRBV7-2 and TRBJ1-2; a possible D gene is TRBD1 (6 bases). Trimming stripped 7 bases from V and 2 bases from J, with 11 bases between. Looked up from germline, CDR1 is SGHTA and CDR2 is FQGNSA. The CDR3 is 13 amino acids. The CDR3 is CASTSGTNYGYTF. Here the CDR3 DNA reads TGTGCCAGCACCAGCGGGACAAACTATGGCTACACCTTC.

The V and J genes are TRBV6-5 and TRBJ1-6; D ambiguous. This CDR3 spans 12 amino acids. In germline, CDR1 is MNHEY, CDR2 SVGAGI. Trimming left V 5 bases short and J 8 bases short, with 7 bases between. The CDR3 region is CASSPTYSPLHF. DNA for the CDR3: TGTGCCAGCAGTCCTACATATTCACCCCTCCACTTT.

This clonotype came up a few times. The CDR3 DNA follows: TGCGCCAGCAGCCAGAGCGCGGGAGGAGGCTACGAGCAGTACTTC. It is translated as CASSQSAGGGYEQYF. The chain employs TRBV4-3 and TRBJ2-7, with 8 bases that match TRBD2. The CDR3 spans 15 residues. Germline trimming cut 3 bases from V and 3 bases from J; bases unmatched to any gene: 7. Germline CDR1 is LGHNA and CDR2 is YSLEER.

The chain links TRBV10-2 to TRBJ2-7, with 7 nucleotides matching TRBD2. Germline CDR1 reads WSHSY; CDR2 reads SAAADI. The CDR3 is 15 amino acids. Germline trimming cut 8 bases from V and 0 bases from J; bases unmatched to any gene: 10. The CDR3: CASADGGEGSYEQYF. The CDR3 bases are TGCGCCAGCGCAGATGGCGGGGAGGGCTCCTACGAGCAGTACTTC.

V usage is TRBV7-9 and J usage is TRBJ2-4, with D perhaps matching TRBD1 or TRBD2 (5 bases each). The J call is uncertain, as TRBJ2-7 better fits the DNA end. The CDR3 has 19 amino acids. CDR1 SEHNR and CDR2 FQNEAQ come from the germline V gene (reference sequence). CDR3 DNA sequence: TGTGCCAGCAGCTGGCCCCGTAGCGAAAATACAGGCCAAGTTTACGAGCAGTACTTC. Translated, it gives CASSWPRSENTGQVYEQYF.

The gene calls are TRBV25-1 and TRBJ2-4; D is possibly TRBD2 (6 bases). The CDR3 loop spans 15 amino acids. The V and J ends lost 6 bases and 1 base respectively, with 13 bases between them. The germline V gene encodes CDR1 MGHDK and CDR2 SYGVNS. This chain's CDR3 is CASRGPGEAKNIQYF. The CDR3 nucleotides are TGTGCCAGCAGGGGGCCGGGGGAGGCCAAAAACATTCAGTACTTC.